The 17 T cell receptor beta chains below were found in one sample sequenced in a study of cytomegalovirus exposure and HLA in healthy donors (dated by TCRdb to 2016 to 2017). Library construction relied on the immunoSEQ multiplex PCR assay. For the multiplex PCR, a mixture combining 60 forward primers for TCR Vbeta segments and 13 reverse primers for TCR Jbeta segments was used. Held by TCRdb, this immuneACCESS table contains in-frame sequences only and omits some clones. Under half of the omission traces to an unresolved V gene where checked; the cause of the rest is unknown. The sample includes about 130,000 clones, with around 80% observed a single time. The ten biggest clones cover approximately 1.8% of the sample. Specimen: PBMCs. The origin of the receptors is a woman aged 40-49 years in good health and CMV-seronegative.

The chain couples TRBV27 to TRBJ2-1, with D unclear. The V and J ends lost 1 base and 6 bases respectively, with 13 bases between them. The V gene's germline CDR1 is MNHEY and CDR2 SMNVEV (reference sequence). The CDR3 runs to 15 residues. CDR3 amino acids: CASSLLSLSSNEQFF. DNA of the CDR3: TGTGCCAGCAGTTTATTATCCCTATCGAGCAATGAGCAGTTCTTC.

This clone was seen a handful of times. At the DNA level, this CDR3 is encoded by other sequences in the same sample as well. The genes are TRBV27 and TRBJ2-7, with a possible D match to TRBD1 (6 bases). The CDR3 consists of 14 residues. Trimming left V 5 bases short and J 6 bases short, with 17 bases between. CDR1 is MNHEY, CDR2 SMNVEV, per germline (reference sequence). CDR3 nucleotide sequence: TGTGCCAGCAGTCTAAGCAGGGGAATGGCCGAGCAGTACTTC. It translates to CASSLSRGMAEQYF.

This chain uses TRBV15 with TRBJ1-5, with 7 bases identical to TRBD1. CDR1 is LNHNV and CDR2 is YYDKDF in the germline V gene (reference sequence). The CDR3 totals 17 residues. Losses at the gene ends were 0 bases for V and 11 bases for J; bases not matched to a gene: 16. CDR3 residues: CATSRDSAGGGGISQHF. For the CDR3, the DNA is TGTGCCACCAGCAGAGATTCGGCGGGAGGGGGCGGCATCTCCCAGCATTTT.

The chain carries TRBV7-2 and TRBJ2-7; TRBD2 agrees at 7 bases. CDR3 length: 16 amino acids. V was clipped by 2 bases and J by 3 bases; unmatched bases: 10. Germline V CDR1 and CDR2: SGHTA, FQGNSA. The CDR3: CASSLPPQTSIYEQYF. CDR3 sequence (DNA): TGTGCCAGCAGCTTACCTCCACAGACTAGCATCTACGAGCAGTACTTC.

V gene TRBV14 combines with J gene TRBJ2-1; 8 bases fit TRBD2. V gave up 1 base and J gave up 5 bases; unmatched junction bases: 10. Germline-derived CDR1 and CDR2 are SGHDN and FVKESK. The CDR3 is 17 residues long. This CDR3 is CASSQGMVLAGNNEQFF. CDR3 bases: TGTGCCAGCAGCCAAGGAATGGTTTTAGCGGGGAACAATGAGCAGTTCTTC.

The CDR3 DNA reads as TGTGCCAGCAGCTCCGGAGGCGGGGCCAACGTCCTGACTTTC. It yields the protein CASSSGGGANVLTF. This rearrangement joins TRBV28 to TRBJ2-6; D might be TRBD2 (5 bases). CDR3 length equals 14 residues. The V end was cut by 6 bases, the J end by 4 bases, with 10 bases between. Germline-derived CDR1 and CDR2 are MDHEN and SYDVKM.

The chain joins TRBV7-6 to TRBJ2-1; D perhaps matches TRBD2 (5 bases). The CDR3 runs to 16 residues. The ends were cut back, 5 bases at V and 6 bases at J, with 20 bases in the middle. CDR1 is SGHVS, CDR2 FNYEAQ, per germline. The CDR3 reads CASSIYTSNLANEQFF. CDR3 sequence (DNA): TGTGCCAGCAGCATATATACTAGTAATCTCGCCAATGAGCAGTTCTTC.

The V and J genes are TRBV2 and TRBJ2-5, with 8 bases that match TRBD2. Germline CDR1 and CDR2: SNHLY and FYNNEI. This CDR3 contains 15 residues. The junction had 5 bases not matched to a gene; V was cut back by 1 base and J by 4 bases. The CDR3 spells CASSEEGGGTETQYF. The DNA of the CDR3 is TGTGCCAGCAGTGAAGAGGGCGGGGGGACAGAGACCCAGTACTTC.

The CDR3 here is CASSDRGAGLTDTQYF. The DNA for the CDR3 is TGTGCCAGCAGTGATCGGGGGGCCGGGTTGACAGATACGCAGTATTTT. The chain carries TRBV6-1 and TRBJ2-3; TRBD2 might be the D (7 bases). The CDR3 is 16 residues long. The V and J ends lost 3 bases and 3 bases respectively, with 16 bases between them. CDR1 and CDR2 from the germline V gene are MNHNS and SASEGT.

This chain joins TRBV28 and TRBJ2-3, with unresolved D. CDR1 is MDHEN, CDR2 SYDVKM, per germline. The CDR3 loop spans 11 amino acids. Trimming took off 8 bases at V and 5 bases at J, with 8 bases between the two ends. CDR3 sequence (DNA): TGTGCCAGCCAGGTTAGAGATACGCAGTATTTT. The encoded protein is CASQVRDTQYF.

This chain joins TRBV7-2 and TRBJ2-7, with 10 nucleotides matching TRBD2. Germline trimming cut 5 bases from V and 2 bases from J; bases unmatched to any gene: 6. This CDR3 spans 15 amino acids. CDR1 SGHTA and CDR2 FQGNSA come from the germline V gene. This CDR3 reads CASSAAGTSAYEQYF. The DNA of the CDR3 is TGTGCCAGCAGCGCTGCCGGGACTAGCGCCTACGAGCAGTACTTC.

The genes are TRBV28 and TRBJ1-4; D is unresolved. The CDR3 extends over 12 amino acids. The V end was cut by 2 bases, the J end by 6 bases, with 4 bases between. The germline V gene encodes CDR1 MDHEN and CDR2 SYDVKM. In nucleotides, the CDR3 is TGTGCCAGCAGTTTAAGAGATGAAAAACTGTTTTTT. This codes for CASSLRDEKLFF.

The V and J genes are TRBV5-1 and TRBJ2-3; D might be TRBD1 (5 bases). Trimming left V 5 bases short and J 1 base short, with 11 bases between. The germline V gene has CDR1 SGHRS and CDR2 YFSETQ. The CDR3 contains 14 residues. The CDR3 DNA reads TGCGCCAGCAGGCTACAGGAAGGCACAGATACGCAGTATTTT. It codes for CASRLQEGTDTQYF.

The chain links TRBV5-5 to TRBJ2-7, with D possibly being TRBD2 (6 bases). The germline V gene encodes CDR1 SGHKS and CDR2 YYEKEE (reference sequence). Trimming took 3 bases from V and 2 from J, leaving 15 bases between them. This CDR3 is 15 amino acids long. The CDR3 loop is CASSSGVGLPYEQYF. DNA for the CDR3: TGTGCCAGCAGCTCGGGAGTGGGGCTCCCCTACGAGCAGTACTTC. Complete variable domain (other parts from reference TRBV5-5 and TRBJ2-7): DAGVTQSPTHLIKTRGQQVTLRCSPISGHKSVSWYQQVLGQGPQFIFQYYEKEERGRGNFPDRFSARQFPNYSSELNVNALLLGDSALYLCASSSGVGLPYEQYFGPGTRLTVT.

The genes are TRBV19 and TRBJ2-5; TRBD1 matches 8 bases. With the DNA end fitting TRBJ2-7 better, the J assignment may be wrong. Germline-derived CDR1 and CDR2 are LNHDA and SQIVND (reference sequence). CDR3 length: 13 residues. The CDR3 protein is CASSQRQGAEQYF. CDR3 nucleotide sequence: TGTGCCAGTAGTCAAAGGCAGGGGGCCGAGCAGTACTTC.

The rearrangement links TRBV10-1 to TRBJ2-2; possibly TRBD2 for D (7 bases). CDR3 length equals 15 residues. V lost 2 bases and J lost 3, with 10 bases in between. CDR1 and CDR2 from the germline V gene are WNHNN and SYGVQD (reference sequence). The CDR3 bases are TGCGCCAGCAGTGAGGGGGGGGCTCACACCGGGGAGCTGTTTTTT. Its translation: CASSEGGAHTGELFF.

This clone was seen a few times. The V call is TRBV19, the J call TRBJ1-1; no clear D. V lost 1 base and J 0 bases, leaving 12 bases between the germline ends. From germline, CDR1 is LNHDA and CDR2 SQIVND (reference sequence). The CDR3 sequence is 16 residues long. The CDR3 spells CASSIGWQRMNTEAFF. In DNA form, the CDR3 reads TGTGCCAGTAGTATAGGTTGGCAGAGGATGAACACTGAAGCTTTCTTT. The entire variable domain, with the rest obtained from reference TRBV19 and TRBJ1-1, is as follows: DGGITQSPKYLFRKEGQNVTLSCEQNLNHDAMYWYRQDPGQGLRLIYYSQIVNDFQKGDIAEGYSVSREKKESFPLTVTSAQKNPTAFYLCASSIGWQRMNTEAFFGQGTRLTVV.